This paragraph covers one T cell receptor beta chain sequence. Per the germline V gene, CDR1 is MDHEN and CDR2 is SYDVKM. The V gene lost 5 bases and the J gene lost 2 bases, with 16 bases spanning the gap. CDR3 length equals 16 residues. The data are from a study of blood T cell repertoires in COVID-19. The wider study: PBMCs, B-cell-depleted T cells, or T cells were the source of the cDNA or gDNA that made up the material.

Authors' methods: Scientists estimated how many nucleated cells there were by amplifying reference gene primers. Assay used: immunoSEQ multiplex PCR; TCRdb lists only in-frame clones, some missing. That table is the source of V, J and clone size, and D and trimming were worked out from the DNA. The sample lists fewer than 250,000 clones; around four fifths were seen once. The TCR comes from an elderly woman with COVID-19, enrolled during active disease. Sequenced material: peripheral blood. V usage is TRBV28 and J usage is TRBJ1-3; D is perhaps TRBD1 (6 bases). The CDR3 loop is CASSPQPGTPGNTIYF. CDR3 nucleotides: TGTGCCAGCAGTCCTCAACCAGGGACACCTGGAAACACCATATATTTT.